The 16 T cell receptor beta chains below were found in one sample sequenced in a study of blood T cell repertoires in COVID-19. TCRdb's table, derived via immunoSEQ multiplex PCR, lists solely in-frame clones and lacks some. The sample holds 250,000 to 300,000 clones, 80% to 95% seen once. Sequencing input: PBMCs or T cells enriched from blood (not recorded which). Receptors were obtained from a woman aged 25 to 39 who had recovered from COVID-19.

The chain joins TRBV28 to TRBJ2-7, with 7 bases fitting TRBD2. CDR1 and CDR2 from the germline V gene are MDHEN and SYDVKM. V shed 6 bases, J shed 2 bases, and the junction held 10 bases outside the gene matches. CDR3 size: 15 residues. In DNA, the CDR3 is TGTGCCAGCAGGTCTTCGGGGGGAGTAACCTACGAGCAGTACTTC. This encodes CASRSSGGVTYEQYF.

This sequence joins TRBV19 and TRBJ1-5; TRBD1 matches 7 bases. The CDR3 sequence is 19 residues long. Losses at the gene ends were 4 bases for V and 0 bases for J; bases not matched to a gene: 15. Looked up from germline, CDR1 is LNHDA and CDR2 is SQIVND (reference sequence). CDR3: CASSTPETGKPYSNQPQHF. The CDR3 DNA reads TGTGCCAGTAGTACGCCCGAGACAGGGAAACCTTATAGCAATCAGCCCCAGCATTTT.

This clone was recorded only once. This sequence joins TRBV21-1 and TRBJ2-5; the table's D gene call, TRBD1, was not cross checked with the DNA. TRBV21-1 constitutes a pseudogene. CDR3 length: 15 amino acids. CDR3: CASIHRDRARETQYF. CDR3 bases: TGTGCCAGCATCCACCGGGACAGGGCCCGGGAGACCCAGTACTTC.

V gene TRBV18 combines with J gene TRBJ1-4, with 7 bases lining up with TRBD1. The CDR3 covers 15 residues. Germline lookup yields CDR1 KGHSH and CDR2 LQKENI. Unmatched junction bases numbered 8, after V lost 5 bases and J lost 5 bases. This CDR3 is CASSTDRVNNEKLFF. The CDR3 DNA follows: TGTGCCAGCTCAACCGACAGGGTAAACAATGAAAAACTGTTTTTT.

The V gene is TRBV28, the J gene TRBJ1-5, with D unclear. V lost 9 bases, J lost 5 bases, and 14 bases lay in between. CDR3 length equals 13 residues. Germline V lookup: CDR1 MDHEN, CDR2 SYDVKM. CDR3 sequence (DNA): TGTGCCAGTCGAGACACGCCGGATCAGCCCCAGCATTTT. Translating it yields CASRDTPDQPQHF. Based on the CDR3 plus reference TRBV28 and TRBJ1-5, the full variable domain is DVKVTQSSRYLVKRTGEKVFLECVQDMDHENMFWYRQDPGLGLRLIYFSYDVKMKEKGDIPEGYSVSREKKERFSLILESASTNQTSMYLCASRDTPDQPQHFGDGTRLSIL.

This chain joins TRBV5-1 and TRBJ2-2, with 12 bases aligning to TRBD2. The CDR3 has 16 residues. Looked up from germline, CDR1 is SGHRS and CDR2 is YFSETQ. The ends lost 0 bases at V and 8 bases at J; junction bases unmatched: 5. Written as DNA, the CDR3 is TGCGCCAGCAGCTTGGGACTAGCGGGAGAGCGAGGGGAGCTGTTTTTT. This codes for CASSLGLAGERGELFF. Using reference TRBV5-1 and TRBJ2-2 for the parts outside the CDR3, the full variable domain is KAGVTQTPRYLIKTRGQQVTLSCSPISGHRSVSWYQQTPGQGLQFLFEYFSETQRNKGNFPGRFSGRQFSNSRSEMNVSTLELGDSALYLCASSLGLAGERGELFFGEGSRLTVL.

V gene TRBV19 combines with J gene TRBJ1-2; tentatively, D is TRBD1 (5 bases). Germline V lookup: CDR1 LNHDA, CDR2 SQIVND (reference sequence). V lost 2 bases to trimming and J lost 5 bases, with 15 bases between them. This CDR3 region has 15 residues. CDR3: CASSIRVTAPYGYTF. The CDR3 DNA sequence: TGTGCCAGTAGTATAAGGGTGACAGCGCCGTATGGCTACACCTTC. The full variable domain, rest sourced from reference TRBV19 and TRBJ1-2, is DGGITQSPKYLFRKEGQNVTLSCEQNLNHDAMYWYRQDPGQGLRLIYYSQIVNDFQKGDIAEGYSVSREKKESFPLTVTSAQKNPTAFYLCASSIRVTAPYGYTFGSGTRLTVV.

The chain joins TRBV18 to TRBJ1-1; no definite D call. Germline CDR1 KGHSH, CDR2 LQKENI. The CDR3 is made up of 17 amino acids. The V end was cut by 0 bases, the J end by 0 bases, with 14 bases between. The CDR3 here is CASSPPIEVSLNTEAFF. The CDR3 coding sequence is TGTGCCAGCTCACCACCGATTGAAGTTAGCTTGAACACTGAAGCTTTCTTT.

In DNA form, the CDR3 reads TGCGCCAGCAGCAATAGCGGGGCGAACACCGGGGAGCTGTTTTTT. It yields the protein CASSNSGANTGELFF. This chain joins TRBV5-1 and TRBJ2-2; 8 bases map to TRBD2. V dropped 4 bases and J dropped 0; count of bases not matched to a gene: 2. This CDR3 region has 15 residues. Per the germline V gene, CDR1 is SGHRS and CDR2 is YFSETQ. Looking up the rest from reference TRBV5-1 and TRBJ2-2 gives the full variable domain: KAGVTQTPRYLIKTRGQQVTLSCSPISGHRSVSWYQQTPGQGLQFLFEYFSETQRNKGNFPGRFSGRQFSNSRSEMNVSTLELGDSALYLCASSNSGANTGELFFGEGSRLTVL.

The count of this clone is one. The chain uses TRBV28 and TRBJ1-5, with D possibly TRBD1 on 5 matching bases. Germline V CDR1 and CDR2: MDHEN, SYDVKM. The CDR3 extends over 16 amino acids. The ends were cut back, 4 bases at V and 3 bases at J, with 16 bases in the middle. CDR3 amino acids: CASSSNKPRANQPQHF. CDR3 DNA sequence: TGTGCCAGCAGTTCCAACAAACCCAGGGCCAATCAGCCCCAGCATTTT.

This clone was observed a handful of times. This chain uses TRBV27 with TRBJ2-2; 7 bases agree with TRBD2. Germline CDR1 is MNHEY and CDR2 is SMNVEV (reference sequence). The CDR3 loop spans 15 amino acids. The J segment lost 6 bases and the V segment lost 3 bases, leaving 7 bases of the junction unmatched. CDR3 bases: TGTGCCAGCAGTTTGGAGCGGGAAAGGGCCGGGGAGCTGTTTTTT. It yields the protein CASSLERERAGELFF.

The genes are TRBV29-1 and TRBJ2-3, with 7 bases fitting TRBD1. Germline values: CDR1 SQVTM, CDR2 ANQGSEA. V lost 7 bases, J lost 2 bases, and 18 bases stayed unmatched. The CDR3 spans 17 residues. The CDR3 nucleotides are TGCAGCGCCCAAGGGGGCCCAAAGGCCACCTCCACAGATACGCAGTATTTT. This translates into CSAQGGPKATSTDTQYF.

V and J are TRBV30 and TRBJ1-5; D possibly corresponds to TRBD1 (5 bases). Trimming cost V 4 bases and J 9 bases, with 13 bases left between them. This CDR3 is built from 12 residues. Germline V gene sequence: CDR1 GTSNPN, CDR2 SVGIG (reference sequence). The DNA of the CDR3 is TGTGCCTGGACTCAGGGCGGAATGCCCCAGCATTTT. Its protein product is CAWTQGGMPQHF.

The CDR3 DNA is TGTGCCAGCAGAGGACACACAACTAATGAAAAACTGTTTTTT. It encodes CASRGHTTNEKLFF. This chain connects TRBV27 to TRBJ1-4; D possibly corresponds to TRBD1 (5 bases). The germline gives CDR1 MNHEY, CDR2 SMNVEV (reference sequence). CDR3 length: 14 amino acids. V gave up 6 bases and J gave up 0 bases, with 8 bases separating them.

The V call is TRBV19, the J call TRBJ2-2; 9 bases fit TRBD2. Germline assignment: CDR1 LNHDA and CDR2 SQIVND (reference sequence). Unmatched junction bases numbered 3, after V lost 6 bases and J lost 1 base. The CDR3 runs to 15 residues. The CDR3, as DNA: TGTGCCAGTAGGCGACTAGCGGAGAACACCGGGGAGCTGTTTTTT. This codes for CASRRLAENTGELFF.

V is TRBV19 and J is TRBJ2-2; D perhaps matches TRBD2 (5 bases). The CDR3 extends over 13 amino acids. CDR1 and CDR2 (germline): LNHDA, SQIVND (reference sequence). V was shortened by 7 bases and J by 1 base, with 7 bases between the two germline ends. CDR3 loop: CASTGMNTGELFF. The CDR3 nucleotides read TGTGCCAGTACCGGGATGAACACCGGGGAGCTGTTTTTT.